This T cell receptor beta chain was obtained from a study of T cells in localized non-small cell lung cancer. Study results and caveats: Patients showing higher blood T cell density tended to see longer overall survival. Peak T cell clonality was found in uninvolved adjacent lung, exceeding tumor. Adjacent lung had a median approximately 57 of the 100 largest tumor clones.

Notes on this clone: The antigen is not known.

V shed 5 bases and J shed 2 bases, with 10 bases lying between them. The V gene's germline CDR1 is SGHTA and CDR2 FQGNSA. This CDR3 is built from 14 residues. Clones were read by immunoSEQ multiplex PCR, and TCRdb kept only the in-frame ones, dropping some. The sample lists approximately 100,000 clones; around 90% were seen once. The starting material was PBMCs, obtained before any cancer treatment. The rearrangement links TRBV7-2 to TRBJ2-1, with D hard to call. The TCR was taken from a woman between 35 and 70 years old with stage II squamous cell lung carcinoma. The CDR3 coding sequence is TGTGCCAGCAGCCCTAGAGGTCCCTACAATGAGCAGTTCTTC. The encoded protein is CASSPRGPYNEQFF.